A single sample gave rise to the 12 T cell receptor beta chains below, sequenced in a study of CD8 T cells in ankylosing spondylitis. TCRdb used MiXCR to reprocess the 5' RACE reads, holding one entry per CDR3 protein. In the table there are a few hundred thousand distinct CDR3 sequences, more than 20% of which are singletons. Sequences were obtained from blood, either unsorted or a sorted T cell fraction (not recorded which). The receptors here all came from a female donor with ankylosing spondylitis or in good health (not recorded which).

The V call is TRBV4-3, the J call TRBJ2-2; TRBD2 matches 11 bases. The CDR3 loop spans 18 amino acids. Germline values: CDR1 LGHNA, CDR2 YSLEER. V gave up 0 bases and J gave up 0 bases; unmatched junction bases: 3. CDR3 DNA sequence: TGCGCCAGCAGCCAAGATCGACTAGCGGGAACGAACACCGGGGAGCTGTTTTTT. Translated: CASSQDRLAGTNTGELFF.

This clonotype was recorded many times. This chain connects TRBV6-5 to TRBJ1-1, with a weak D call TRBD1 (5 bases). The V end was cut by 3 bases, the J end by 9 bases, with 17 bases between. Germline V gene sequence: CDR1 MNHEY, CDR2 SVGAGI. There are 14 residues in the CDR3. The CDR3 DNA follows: TGTGCCAGCAGTTATAGGTCTGATTCGGACAAAGCTTTCTTT. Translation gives CASSYRSDSDKAFF.

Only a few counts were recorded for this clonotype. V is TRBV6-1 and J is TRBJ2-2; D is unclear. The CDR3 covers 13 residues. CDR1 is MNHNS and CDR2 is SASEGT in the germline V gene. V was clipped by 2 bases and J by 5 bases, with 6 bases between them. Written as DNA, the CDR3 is TGTGCCAGCAGTGAAAGGCGAACCGGGGAGCTGTTTTTT. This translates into CASSERRTGELFF.

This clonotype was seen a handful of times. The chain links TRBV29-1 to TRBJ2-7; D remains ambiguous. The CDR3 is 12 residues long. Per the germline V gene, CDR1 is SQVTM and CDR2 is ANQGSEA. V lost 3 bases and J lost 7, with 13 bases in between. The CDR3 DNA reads TGCAGCGTTGAGGGTCAGGCTGAAGAGCAGTACTTC. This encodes CSVEGQAEEQYF.

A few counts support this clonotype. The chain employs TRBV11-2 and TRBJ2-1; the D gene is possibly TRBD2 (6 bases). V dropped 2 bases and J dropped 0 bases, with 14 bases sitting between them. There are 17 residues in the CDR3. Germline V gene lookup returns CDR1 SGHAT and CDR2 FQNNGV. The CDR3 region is CASSLIIGRSSYNEQFF. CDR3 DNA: TGTGCCAGCAGCTTAATCATCGGGAGAAGCTCCTACAATGAGCAGTTCTTC.

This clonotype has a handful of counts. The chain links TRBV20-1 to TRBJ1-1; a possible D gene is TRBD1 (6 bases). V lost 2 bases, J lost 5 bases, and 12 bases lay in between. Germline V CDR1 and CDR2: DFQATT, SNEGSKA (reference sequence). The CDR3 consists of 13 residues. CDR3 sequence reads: CSARRGEGTEAFF. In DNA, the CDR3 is TGCAGTGCTAGAAGGGGGGAAGGGACTGAAGCTTTCTTT.

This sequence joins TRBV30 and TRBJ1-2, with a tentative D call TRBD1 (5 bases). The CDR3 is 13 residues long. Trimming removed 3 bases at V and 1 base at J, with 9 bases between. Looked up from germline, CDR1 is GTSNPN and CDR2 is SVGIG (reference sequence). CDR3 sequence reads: CAWSGDLNYGYTF. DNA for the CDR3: TGTGCCTGGAGCGGGGACCTTAACTATGGCTACACCTTC. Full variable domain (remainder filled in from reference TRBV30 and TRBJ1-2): SQTIHQWPATLVQPVGSPLSLECTVEGTSNPNLYWYRQAAGRGLQLLFYSVGIGQISSEVPQNLSASRPQDRQFILSSKKLLLSDSGFYLCAWSGDLNYGYTFGSGTRLTVV.

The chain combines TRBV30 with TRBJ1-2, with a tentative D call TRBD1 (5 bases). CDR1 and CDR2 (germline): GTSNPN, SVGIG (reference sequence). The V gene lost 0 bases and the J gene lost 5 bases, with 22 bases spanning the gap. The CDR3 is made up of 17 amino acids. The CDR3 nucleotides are TGTGCCTGGAGTGTCAAAGGAAGGCAGGGACTGGAGTATGGCTACACCTTC. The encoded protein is CAWSVKGRQGLEYGYTF.

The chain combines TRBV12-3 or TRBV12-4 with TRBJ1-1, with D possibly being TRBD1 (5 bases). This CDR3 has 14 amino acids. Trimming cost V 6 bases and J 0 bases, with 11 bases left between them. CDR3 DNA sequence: TGTGCCAGCAGACGGGACGGCCTGAACACTGAAGCTTTCTTT. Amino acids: CASRRDGLNTEAFF.

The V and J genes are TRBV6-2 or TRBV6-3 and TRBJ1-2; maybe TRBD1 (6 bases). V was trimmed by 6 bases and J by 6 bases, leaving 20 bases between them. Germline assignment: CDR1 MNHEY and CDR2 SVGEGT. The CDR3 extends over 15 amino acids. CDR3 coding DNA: TGTGCCAGCAGAAGACTACAGGGTCGGGCGAATGGCTACACCTTC. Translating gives CASRRLQGRANGYTF.

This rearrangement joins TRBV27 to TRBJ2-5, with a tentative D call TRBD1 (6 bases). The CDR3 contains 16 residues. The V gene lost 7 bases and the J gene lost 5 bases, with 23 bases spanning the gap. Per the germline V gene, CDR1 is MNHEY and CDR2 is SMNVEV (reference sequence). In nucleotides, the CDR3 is TGTGCCAGCACCCCAGTCTCAGGGGCCGCTCGGGAGACCCAGTACTTC. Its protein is CASTPVSGAARETQYF.

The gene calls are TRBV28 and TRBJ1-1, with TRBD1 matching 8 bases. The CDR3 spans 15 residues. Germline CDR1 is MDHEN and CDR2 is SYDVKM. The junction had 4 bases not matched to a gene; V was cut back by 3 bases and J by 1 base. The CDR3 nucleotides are TGTGCCAGCAGTTTCCGTACAGGGGGGAACACTGAAGCTTTCTTT. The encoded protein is CASSFRTGGNTEAFF.